Sequencing of this T cell receptor beta chain was carried out in a study of T cells in Graves' hyperthyroidism and ophthalmopathy (dated by TCRdb to the late 2010s). Some background on the complete study: Peripheral blood was collected at initial diagnosis, before any treatment. For training and testing, the approximately 92 patients in the discovery cohort were randomly divided in a 7:3 ratio. According to the paper, TCR Vbeta CDR3 sequencing was carried out on 135 peripheral blood samples, which came from fewer than 50 ophthalmopathy, around 75 hyperthyroidism and some 17 progressor patients. Whether ophthalmopathy could be predicted prospectively was tested in an independent validation cohort made up of under 20 hyperthyroidism patients plus 17 patients who later progressed to ophthalmopathy. Thyroid tissue and blood T-cell repertoires from roughly six Graves' hyperthyroidism patients were also compared in the study. Once sampling was done, hyperthyroidism patients were given methimazole at a starting dose of 30 mg daily, whereas ophthalmopathy patients were given high-dose intravenous methylprednisolone. To identify TCR V-J signatures that set the groups apart, the researchers used a discovery cohort of 100 patients, made up of 40 to 45 with Graves' ophthalmopathy and some 60 with stable Graves' hyperthyroidism.

Stable Graves' hyperthyroidism was defined as the absence of progression to ophthalmopathy over 18 months of follow-up. Hyperthyroidism patients were aged 18 to 65 years and newly diagnosed, with disease duration of less than 2 months. Exclusion was applied to patients with uncontrolled infections, other autoimmune diseases, pregnancy or lactation. Clinical symptoms, serum thyroxine and TRAb, thyroid ultrasound, and orbital computed tomography formed the basis for the diagnoses. PBMCs were separated from roughly 10 ml of fresh peripheral blood using Ficoll-Paque density gradient centrifugation. Trizol reagent was used to extract total RNA, and RNA quality was then checked on an Agilent 2100 Bioanalyzer. Here is what the overall study found, with its caveats: Ophthalmopathy was separated from stable hyperthyroidism by a 13 V-J signature model, with approximately 89% sensitivity and 81% to 83% specificity obtained in cross-validation and 80%/75% obtained in testing. Most expanded thyroid clonotypes (frequency above 0.001) were also detected in blood, a finding suggesting that blood repertoires may reflect thyroid immune responses. During validation, the model predicted progression to ophthalmopathy a median of about 5.9 months ahead of onset, with almost 71% sensitivity and 72.22% specificity. No statistical method was used to set the sample size in advance, and investigators knew the group allocation.

The CDR3 goes from the cysteine to the phenylalanine over 15 residues. The kept DNA is CDR3 alone, 45 bases in frame from the first base. At the junction V is shortened by 2 bases and J by 3 bases, with 11 bases in between. From a lookup of the germline V gene, CDR1 and CDR2 are SGHVS and FQNEAQ. TCR beta CDR3 regions were amplified from RNA transcripts. The first round of RT-PCR for the TCR CDR3 was performed with the HTBI primer set and the Qiagen OneStep RT-PCR kit. Libraries were constructed in a second round of multiplex PCR, after which size selection and purification were carried out. Paired-end sequencing of the libraries was performed with 100 bp reads on an Illumina HiSeq2000. The paper's processing steps were these. SOAPnuke was used to process the raw data, removing reads that contained adapters or uncalled bases, had a mean Phred below 15, or lacked an exact match to the constant primer or identifier. High-quality paired reads were merged with COPE v1.2.5, and unique nucleotide sequences were defined as clonotypes. MiTCR v1.1 was used to align the clonotypes against IMGT TRBV, TRBD and TRBJ reference segments. The analysis was restricted to V-J combinations with a frequency above 0.0001, which together covered over 99% of the repertoires. A TCS score was defined as the ratio between F50 (clonal expansion) and ExV (chaos), using BLOSUM62-based TCRdist between CDR3 peptides within each V-J. Welch's t-statistics and random forest reduced fewer than 600 V-J features to about 13, which were used in a naive Bayes classifier (R e1071). TCRdb reprocessed the public reads (quality trimming at Q25 with fastp, clone calling with MiXCR) and kept in-frame beta chains. Merged by CDR3 protein, the rows form single entries marked with the most common genes and DNA. The V and J calls here are based on TCRdb, not the publication. The sample table shows about 510,000 distinct CDR3 sequences, and 14% are seen once. The top ten constitute approximately 15% of the sample.

This clonotype has a count of ten or more. Its specific antigen is unknown. Per-base qualities were not stored, and no clone one base away is much larger. The clonotype was recovered from a woman aged 35 to 49 with Graves' hyperthyroidism. The sequence links TRBV7-8 to TRBJ1-5; a confident D gene designation cannot be given. Sequencing used blood. The bases read TGTGCCAGCAGCTTATATCCGGAGTCCAATCAGCCCCAGCATTTT. Its amino acids are CASSLYPESNQPQHF.